The sequence of this T cell receptor (beta chain) was determined in a study of vaccination and CD4 T cells after COVID-19. A few counts support this clonotype. Antigen specificity is unknown. With the Oncomine TCR Beta short-read assay, DNA from cultured CD4+ T cells was sequenced. MiXCR, run by TCRdb on the PCR reads, gives a single entry per CDR3 protein. The sample consists of about 17,000 distinct CDR3 sequences, around half of them appearing once. The germline V gene has CDR1 SEHNR and CDR2 FQNEAQ (reference sequence). The CDR3 is made up of 13 amino acids. V was shortened by 1 base and J by 5 bases, with 6 bases between the two germline ends. The time point here: late sampling 161 to 241 days after vaccination in a few convalescent patients. Documented treatment: roughly 11-day PBMC culture with coronavirus spike peptide pools or control peptides (ViraFEST assay).

The TCR sequence derives from a human donor who had recovered from COVID-19. Sequencing was performed on CD4+ T cells from blood, cultured in vitro, taken about 7 months after SARS-CoV-2 vaccination. This chain connects TRBV7-9 to TRBJ1-5, with no clear D. The CDR3, as DNA: TGTGCCAGCAGCTTAGAAGCGGATCAGCCCCAGCATTTT. It codes for CASSLEADQPQHF.